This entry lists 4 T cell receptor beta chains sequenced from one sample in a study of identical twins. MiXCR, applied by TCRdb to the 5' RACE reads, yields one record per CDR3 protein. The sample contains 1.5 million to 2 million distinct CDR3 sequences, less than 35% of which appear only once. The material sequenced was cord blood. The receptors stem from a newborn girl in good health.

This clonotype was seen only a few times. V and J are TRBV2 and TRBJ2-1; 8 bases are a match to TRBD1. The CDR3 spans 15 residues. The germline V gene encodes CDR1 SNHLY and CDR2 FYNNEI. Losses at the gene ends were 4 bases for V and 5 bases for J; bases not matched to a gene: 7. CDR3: CASSGTGYGDNEQFF. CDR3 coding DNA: TGTGCCAGCAGTGGGACAGGGTATGGGGACAATGAGCAGTTCTTC.

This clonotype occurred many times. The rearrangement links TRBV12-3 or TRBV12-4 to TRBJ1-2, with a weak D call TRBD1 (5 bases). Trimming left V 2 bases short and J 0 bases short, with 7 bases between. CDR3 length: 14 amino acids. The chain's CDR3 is CASSLMGANYGYTF. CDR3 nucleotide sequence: TGTGCCAGCAGTTTAATGGGGGCTAACTATGGCTACACCTTC.

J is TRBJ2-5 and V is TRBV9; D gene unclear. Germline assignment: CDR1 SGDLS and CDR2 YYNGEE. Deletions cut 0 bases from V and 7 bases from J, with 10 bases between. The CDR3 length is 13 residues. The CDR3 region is CASSVDRGGTQYF. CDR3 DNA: TGTGCCAGCAGCGTAGATCGCGGTGGGACCCAGTACTTC.

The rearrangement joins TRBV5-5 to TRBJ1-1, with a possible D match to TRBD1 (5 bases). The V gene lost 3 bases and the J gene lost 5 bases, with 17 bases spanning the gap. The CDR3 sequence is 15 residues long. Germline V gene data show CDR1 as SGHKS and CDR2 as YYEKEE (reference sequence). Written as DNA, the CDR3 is TGTGCCAGCAGCTGGCCTACGGGAAAGGGGACTGAAGCTTTCTTT. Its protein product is CASSWPTGKGTEAFF.